This TCR beta chain was recorded in a study of cytomegalovirus exposure and HLA in healthy donors. Study-wide results and limits: In a later analysis, parvovirus B19, influenza, CMV and Epstein-Barr virus appeared linked to several top co-occurrence clusters. More than 15,000 TCR beta sequences were associated with HLA alleles at 0.05 false discovery rate in a later analysis. In a later analysis, the majority of CMV-associated beta chains seemingly showed HLA restriction.

On this clone: Its cognate antigen is unknown.

This CDR3 region has 15 residues. Germline V CDR1 and CDR2: SGHTA, FQGNSA. V lost 1 base, J lost 2 bases, and 11 bases lay in between. The PCR had 60 Vbeta and 13 Jbeta primers. Authors' processing steps: Later work found 65 million to 85 million unique TCR beta chains, with approximately 12 million shared. Here immunoSEQ multiplex PCR was the method, and the copy in TCRdb shows in-frame clones only, minus some. V and J calls and clone size follow that table, whereas D and trimming were derived from the DNA. The sample lists fewer than 130,000 clones; 74% were seen once. Material for sequencing was PBMCs. This TCR derives from a man aged 50 or older in good health and CMV-seropositive. The rearrangement links TRBV7-2 to TRBJ1-2; D unresolved. The chain's CDR3 is CASSLGATLNYGYTF. The CDR3 DNA is TGTGCCAGCAGCTTAGGGGCGACACTCAACTATGGCTACACCTTC.